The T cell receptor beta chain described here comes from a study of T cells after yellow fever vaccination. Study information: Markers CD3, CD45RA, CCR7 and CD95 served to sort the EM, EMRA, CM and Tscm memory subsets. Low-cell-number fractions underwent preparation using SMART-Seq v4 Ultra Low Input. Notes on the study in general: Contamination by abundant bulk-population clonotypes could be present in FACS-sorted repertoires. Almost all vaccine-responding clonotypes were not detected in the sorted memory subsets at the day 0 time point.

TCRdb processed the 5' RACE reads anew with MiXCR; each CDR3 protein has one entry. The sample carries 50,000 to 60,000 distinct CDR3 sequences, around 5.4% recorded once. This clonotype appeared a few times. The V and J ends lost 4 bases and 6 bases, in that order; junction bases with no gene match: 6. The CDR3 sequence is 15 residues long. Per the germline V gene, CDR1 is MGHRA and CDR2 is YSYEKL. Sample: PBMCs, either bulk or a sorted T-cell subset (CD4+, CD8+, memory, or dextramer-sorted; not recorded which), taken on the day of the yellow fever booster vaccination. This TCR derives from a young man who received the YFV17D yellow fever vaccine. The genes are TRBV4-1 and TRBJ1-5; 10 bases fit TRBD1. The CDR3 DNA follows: TGCGCCAGCAGCCGGGACAGGGGCGGGGGTCAGCCCCAGCATTTT. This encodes CASSRDRGGGQPQHF.